The 12 T cell receptor beta chains given below trace back to one sample, sequenced in a study of T-cell memory formation after mild COVID-19. TCRdb re-called the 5' RACE reads with MiXCR, one entry per CDR3 protein. The profile shows some 290,000 distinct CDR3 sequences, around 15% of them singletons. The sequencing sample was made of PBMCs or a T cell subset sorted from them (not recorded which). The receptor set was obtained from a man between 18 and 29 years old who had mild COVID-19 (a few samples of this study predate the infection). Cell type and time point are not known.

This clonotype was counted many times. In nucleotides, the CDR3 is TGTGCCAGCAGTTATTGGGCTAGCGACCAAGAGACCCAGTACTTC. It specifies CASSYWASDQETQYF. This chain links TRBV6-5 with TRBJ2-5; weak D call: TRBD2 (6 bases). Trimming took 3 bases from V and 0 from J, leaving 11 bases between them. The CDR3 loop spans 15 amino acids. Germline CDR1 and CDR2: MNHEY and SVGAGI.

V usage is TRBV21-1 and J usage is TRBJ1-6; the table names TRBD1, a call not compared with the DNA. TRBV21-1 is listed as a pseudogene. The CDR3 is 15 amino acids. DNA for the CDR3: TGTGCCAGCAGCCCGCGGGACAACGCATTTTCACCCCTCCACTTT. It translates to CASSPRDNAFSPLHF.

Only a few counts were recorded for this clonotype. The rearrangement links TRBV7-6 to TRBJ2-5, with unresolved D. The CDR3 is 11 amino acids. Germline assignment: CDR1 SGHVS and CDR2 FNYEAQ. The V gene lost 2 bases and the J gene lost 7 bases, with 5 bases spanning the gap. Here the CDR3 DNA reads TGTGCCAGCAGCTTAATTGGGACCCAGTACTTC. It specifies CASSLIGTQYF.

This clonotype was picked up many times. V and J are TRBV5-6 and TRBJ2-1; 12 bases are shared with TRBD2. This CDR3 contains 16 residues. Germline V gene data show CDR1 as SGHDT and CDR2 as YYEEEE. Trimming took 3 bases from V and 7 from J; bases not matched to a gene: 8. Here the CDR3 DNA reads TGTGCCAGCAGCTCGTATCTAGCGGGGGGGGTAAATGAGCAGTTCTTC. Its protein product is CASSSYLAGGVNEQFF.

V usage is TRBV28 and J usage is TRBJ1-6; D remains ambiguous. There are 13 residues in the CDR3. V was cut by 7 bases and J by 7 bases, with 11 bases left in between. Per the germline V gene, CDR1 is MDHEN and CDR2 is SYDVKM. The CDR3 protein is CASTAAGNSPLHF. The CDR3 nucleotides read TGTGCCAGCACCGCAGCGGGGAATTCACCCCTCCACTTT.

This clonotype occurred a few times. V usage is TRBV6-5 and J usage is TRBJ1-1, with 8 nucleotides matching TRBD1. This CDR3 is 15 amino acids long. V shed 4 bases, J shed 0 bases, and the junction held 4 bases outside the gene matches. The germline V gene encodes CDR1 MNHEY and CDR2 SVGAGI. The DNA for the CDR3 is TGTGCCAGCAGTTGGGACAGGCGTGTGAACACTGAAGCTTTCTTT. Encoded protein: CASSWDRRVNTEAFF.

The chain uses TRBV15 and TRBJ2-1, with a possible D match to TRBD2 (6 bases). CDR3 size: 13 residues. The V gene lost 4 bases and the J gene lost 3 bases, with 7 bases spanning the gap. In germline, CDR1 is LNHNV, CDR2 YYDKDF (reference sequence). The CDR3 region is CATSMRDYNEQFF. DNA for the CDR3: TGTGCCACCAGCATGCGGGACTACAATGAGCAGTTCTTC.

The chain uses TRBV6-2 or TRBV6-3 and TRBJ2-1, with TRBD2 matching 10 bases. The CDR3 contains 14 residues. Trimming removed 6 bases from V and 10 bases from J; junction bases left unmatched: 9. The germline V gene encodes CDR1 MNHEY and CDR2 SVGEGT. CDR3 bases: TGTGCCAGCAGCTCAAGCGGGGGGGCGTGGGAGCAGTTCTTC. Its translation: CASSSSGGAWEQFF.

The chain has TRBV7-3 and TRBJ2-2; tentatively, D is TRBD1 or TRBD2 (6 bases each). The germline V gene encodes CDR1 SGHTA and CDR2 FQGTGA. The CDR3 has 16 residues. The ends were cut back, 7 bases at V and 4 bases at J, with 19 bases in the middle. The CDR3 DNA is TGTGCCAGCACCAAGGGGGGAACAGCTTCCACCGGGGAGCTGTTTTTT. This encodes CASTKGGTASTGELFF.

Only a few counts were recorded for this clonotype. This chain joins TRBV7-3 and TRBJ2-3, with 7 bases fitting TRBD2. The CDR3 has 19 residues. Germline CDR1 reads SGHTA; CDR2 reads FQGTGA. V lost 2 bases to trimming and J lost 0 bases; unmatched junction nucleotides: 14. The CDR3 DNA is TGTGCCAGCAGCTTATACCCAGCGGGGTTGACCCTTAGCACAGATACGCAGTATTTT. Its translation: CASSLYPAGLTLSTDTQYF.

This clonotype was seen a handful of times. This chain joins TRBV4-1 and TRBJ2-5; 7 nucleotides align to TRBD2. CDR3 length: 14 amino acids. From germline, CDR1 is MGHRA and CDR2 YSYEKL. The V and J ends lost 0 bases and 4 bases, in that order; junction bases with no gene match: 2. CDR3 sequence reads: CASSQESGGETQYF. The DNA of the CDR3 is TGCGCCAGCAGCCAAGAATCGGGGGGAGAGACCCAGTACTTC.

This clonotype was seen more than once but under ten times. V and J are TRBV12-3 or TRBV12-4 and TRBJ2-3; 8 bases map to TRBD1. V lost 6 bases to trimming and J lost 8 bases; unmatched junction nucleotides: 7. The CDR3 has 13 amino acids. The CDR3: CASRPSGQGTQYF. In DNA, the CDR3 is TGTGCCAGCAGGCCAAGTGGACAGGGTACGCAGTATTTT.